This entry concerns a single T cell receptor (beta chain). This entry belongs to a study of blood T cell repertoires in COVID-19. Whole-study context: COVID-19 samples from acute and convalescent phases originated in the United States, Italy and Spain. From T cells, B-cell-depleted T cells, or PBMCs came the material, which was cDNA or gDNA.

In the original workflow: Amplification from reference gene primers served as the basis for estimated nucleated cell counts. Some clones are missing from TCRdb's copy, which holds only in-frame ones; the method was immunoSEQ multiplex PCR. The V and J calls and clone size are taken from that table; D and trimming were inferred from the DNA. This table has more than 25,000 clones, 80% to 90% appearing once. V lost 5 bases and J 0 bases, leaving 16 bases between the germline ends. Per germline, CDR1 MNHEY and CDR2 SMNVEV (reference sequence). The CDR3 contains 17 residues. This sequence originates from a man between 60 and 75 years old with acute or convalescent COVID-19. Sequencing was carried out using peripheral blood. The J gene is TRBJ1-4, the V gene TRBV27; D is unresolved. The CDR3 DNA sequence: TGTGCCAGCAGTCCCGGGATAGGGCAAACAACTAATGAAAAACTGTTTTTT. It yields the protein CASSPGIGQTTNEKLFF.